The 29 T cell receptor beta chains in this list originate from one sample, sequenced in a study of vaccination effects on CD4 cells after COVID-19. In the ViraFEST assay, antigen-specific CD4+ clonotypes were identified by expansion after peptide-pool stimulation. When more than 9 days of culture had elapsed, CD4+ T cells were isolated. Previously uninfected by SARS-CoV-2, the vaccine recipients also showed negative nucleocapsid antibodies. Repertoires were generated with immunoSEQ multiplex PCR, while TCRdb's copy carries only in-frame clones and drops some. The table has tens of thousands of clones, 60% to 75% seen once. Their antigen targets remain unknown. The sequences come from CD4+ T cells from PBMCs cultured with HCoV-NL63 spike peptides, collected before COVID-19 vaccination. The origin of the receptors is a human donor who received a COVID-19 vaccine.

The rearrangement joins TRBV15 to TRBJ1-5; 7 nucleotides match TRBD1. CDR1 is LNHNV and CDR2 is YYDKDF in the germline V gene (reference sequence). This CDR3 contains 17 residues. V was pared by 2 bases and J by 3 bases, with 10 bases of the junction left unmatched. The CDR3 region has the DNA TGTGCCACCAGCAGAACTACCACAGGGGCCATCAATCAGCCCCAGCATTTT. This sequence encodes CATSRTTTGAINQPQHF. Complete variable domain (other parts from reference TRBV15 and TRBJ1-5): DAMVIQNPRYQVTQFGKPVTLSCSQTLNHNVMYWYQQKSSQAPKLLFHYYDKDFNNEADTPDNFQSRRPNTSFCFLDIRSPGLGDTAMYLCATSRTTTGAINQPQHFGDGTRLSIL.

The sample holds a few counts of this clone. The rearrangement uses TRBV19 and TRBJ1-5; D call uncertain. From germline, CDR1 is LNHDA and CDR2 SQIVND (reference sequence). The V end was cut by 5 bases, the J end by 7 bases, with 12 bases between. The CDR3 has 13 residues. The CDR3 is CASSDTRGQPQHF. CDR3 nucleotide sequence: TGTGCCAGTAGTGACACCCGAGGGCAGCCCCAGCATTTT.

The chain joins TRBV12-3 or TRBV12-4 to TRBJ1-2; no definite D call. This CDR3 has 13 residues. V was clipped by 10 bases and J by 8 bases, with 20 bases between them. The CDR3 spells CATLTYPAYGYTF. The CDR3 bases are TGTGCCACCCTGACTTATCCCGCCTACGGCTACACCTTC.

This sequence joins TRBV6-6 and TRBJ2-7; D gene uncertain. The CDR3 runs to 15 residues. Between the trimmed V and J ends, which lost 2 bases and 4 bases, there was a span of 15 bases. Per germline, CDR1 MNHNY and CDR2 SVGAGI (reference sequence). This CDR3 is CASSYRASGRYEQYV. The CDR3 DNA follows: TGTGCCAGCAGTTACAGGGCGTCGGGCAGATACGAGCAGTACGTC.

The chain links TRBV29-1 to TRBJ2-3; TRBD2 aligns across 8 bases. Trimming at V came to 0 bases and at J to 2 bases, leaving 7 bases not matched to a gene. The CDR3 is made up of 16 amino acids. Germline V CDR1 and CDR2: SQVTM, ANQGSEA. CDR3 in amino acids: CSVEDPMRGATDTQYF. CDR3 bases: TGCAGCGTTGAAGATCCGATGCGGGGGGCCACAGATACGCAGTATTTT.

This clone has only a few counts. CDR3 protein: CASSTSGQTLSGANVLTF. The CDR3 DNA reads as TGTGCCAGTAGCACATCGGGACAGACCCTCTCTGGGGCCAACGTCCTGACTTTC. The V and J genes are TRBV19 and TRBJ2-6; TRBD1 aligns across 7 bases. The trim removed 6 bases at V and 0 bases at J, leaving 11 bases unmatched. CDR3 length equals 18 residues. The germline V gene encodes CDR1 LNHDA and CDR2 SQIVND (reference sequence).

The chain combines TRBV5-4 with TRBJ2-5; 7 positions agree with TRBD1. This CDR3 contains 14 residues. Germline V gene lookup returns CDR1 SGHNT and CDR2 YYREEE (reference sequence). J gave up 5 bases and V 0 bases, and 4 bases lay outside the gene matches. The CDR3 protein is CASSLGQGRETQYF. CDR3 nucleotide sequence: TGTGCCAGCAGCTTGGGACAGGGCAGGGAGACCCAGTACTTC.

V and J are TRBV19 and TRBJ1-5; 10 bases agree with TRBD1. V lost 7 bases, J lost 1 base, and 7 bases stayed unmatched. Germline V lookup: CDR1 LNHDA, CDR2 SQIVND (reference sequence). The CDR3 length is 16 residues. CDR3 in DNA: TGTGCCAGTACGGGGACAGGGGCTTTAAGCAATCAGCCCCAGCATTTT. Translating gives CASTGTGALSNQPQHF.

V and J are TRBV2 and TRBJ1-1; D remains unclear. Germline values: CDR1 SNHLY, CDR2 FYNNEI. Trimming removed 5 bases from V and 3 bases from J, with 7 bases in between. The CDR3 sequence is 12 residues long. The CDR3 sequence is CASSIFDTEAFF. The CDR3 DNA reads TGTGCCAGCAGTATATTTGACACTGAAGCTTTCTTT.

The table lists this clone with a few counts. V usage is TRBV4-3 and J usage is TRBJ2-3; D may be TRBD2 (7 bases). The germline gives CDR1 LGHNA, CDR2 YSLEER. Trimming removed 3 bases at V and 6 bases at J, with 28 bases between. The CDR3 totals 19 residues. The DNA for the CDR3 is TGCGCCAGCAGCCACCACGGAGGTGTGGGGGGGCGGACGGGTGATACGCAGTATTTT. Residues: CASSHHGGVGGRTGDTQYF.

The rearrangement joins TRBV18 to TRBJ2-2; D remains ambiguous. Germline V gene sequence: CDR1 KGHSH, CDR2 LQKENI. The length of the CDR3 is 14 residues. Trimming left V 4 bases short and J 2 bases short, with 8 bases between. CDR3 sequence (DNA): TGTGCCAGCTCACTTACAGTAAACACCGGGGAGCTGTTTTTT. Residues: CASSLTVNTGELFF.

The genes are TRBV6-5 and TRBJ2-2; no clear D gene. Germline loops: CDR1 MNHEY, CDR2 SVGAGI. Trimming shortened V by 8 bases and J by 4 bases, and 11 bases separated the two germline ends. The CDR3 totals 13 residues. The CDR3 sequence: CASRPEPTGELFF. The CDR3 region has the DNA TGTGCCAGCCGTCCCGAGCCCACCGGGGAGCTGTTTTTT.

The chain joins TRBV5-4 to TRBJ2-2; a possible D gene is TRBD2 (6 bases). This CDR3 spans 15 amino acids. Germline CDR1 SGHNT, CDR2 YYREEE (reference sequence). The V gene lost 4 bases and the J gene lost 9 bases, with 19 bases spanning the gap. CDR3 in DNA: TGTGCCAGCAGCGTGGACGGGGTGGGAGGACGGGAGCTGTTTTTT. Translation gives CASSVDGVGGRELFF. Supplemented by reference TRBV5-4 and TRBJ2-2, the full variable domain reads ETGVTQSPTHLIKTRGQQVTLRCSSQSGHNTVSWYQQALGQGPQFIFQYYREEENGRGNFPPRFSGLQFPNYSSELNVNALELDDSALYLCASSVDGVGGRELFFGEGSRLTVL.

This clone was observed a few times. The chain has TRBV3-1 (or the pseudogene TRBV3-2) and TRBJ2-1, with D unclear. Per germline, CDR1 LGHDT and CDR2 YNNKEL (reference sequence). The CDR3 runs 12 residues. Trimming stripped 1 base from V and 4 bases from J, with 2 bases between. The DNA for the CDR3 is TGTGCCAGCAGCCAAGTTTACAATGAGCAGTTCTTC. As protein: CASSQVYNEQFF.

This clone was observed once. The chain carries TRBV28 and TRBJ1-2; D gene ambiguous. The CDR3 is made up of 12 amino acids. Germline V gene data show CDR1 as MDHEN and CDR2 as SYDVKM. V was trimmed by 7 bases and J by 4 bases, leaving 10 bases between them. CDR3 in DNA: TGTGCCAGCAAACTCGGGAGCTATGGCTACACCTTC. It yields the protein CASKLGSYGYTF.

The genes are TRBV7-2 and TRBJ2-3; D may be TRBD1 or TRBD2 (5 bases each). Trimming took 5 bases from V and 2 from J, leaving 14 bases between them. Per the germline V gene, CDR1 is SGHTA and CDR2 is FQGNSA. The CDR3 contains 15 residues. CDR3 region: CASSPKRGATDTQYF. The CDR3 coding sequence is TGTGCCAGCAGCCCAAAGAGGGGAGCCACAGATACGCAGTATTTT.

The chain combines TRBV6-2 or TRBV6-3 with TRBJ1-4; no firm D call. Trimming shortened V by 5 bases and J by 9 bases, and 22 bases separated the two germline ends. CDR1 and CDR2 (germline): MNHEY, SVGEGT. This CDR3 comprises 16 residues. This CDR3 is CASSRETGVVLKKLFF. The CDR3 DNA sequence: TGTGCCAGCAGTAGAGAGACCGGGGTGGTCCTTAAAAAACTGTTTTTT.

This chain uses TRBV7-2 with TRBJ1-6, with D tentatively TRBD1 (6 bases). This CDR3 has 16 residues. CDR1 is SGHTA, CDR2 FQGNSA, per germline. V was cut by 2 bases and J by 5 bases, with 13 bases left in between. This CDR3 reads CASSLIWWTDNSPLHF. Here the CDR3 DNA reads TGTGCCAGCAGCTTAATCTGGTGGACAGATAATTCACCCCTCCACTTT.

The chain uses TRBV2 and TRBJ2-2; no reliable D call. This CDR3 spans 12 amino acids. CDR1 is SNHLY, CDR2 FYNNEI, per germline. With 8 bases removed from V and 2 bases from J, the gap between germline ends came to 6 bases. CDR3 coding DNA: TGTGCCAGCGGACCAAACACCGGGGAGCTGTTTTTT. Amino acid sequence: CASGPNTGELFF.

The V gene is TRBV5-1, the J gene TRBJ2-3; the match to TRBD2 covers 11 bases. Trimming cost V 3 bases and J 5 bases; bases outside gene matches: 8. CDR1 SGHRS and CDR2 YFSETQ come from the germline V gene. The CDR3 contains 16 residues. The CDR3 nucleotides read TGCGCCAGCAGCTACTTCATAGCGGGGGGGGGAGATACGCAGTATTTT. Amino acid sequence: CASSYFIAGGGDTQYF.

The chain employs TRBV24-1 and TRBJ2-5; D is undetermined. The length of the CDR3 is 15 residues. Trimming pared 2 bases from V and 5 bases from J, leaving 14 bases between. Germline CDR1 and CDR2: KGHDR and SFDVKD. The CDR3 DNA follows: TGTGCCACCAGTGATTCCGCTGTACCCATGGAGACCCAGTACTTC. It translates to CATSDSAVPMETQYF.

J is TRBJ1-2 and V is TRBV10-1; D remains unclear. In germline, CDR1 is WNHNN, CDR2 SYGVQD (reference sequence). Trimming cost V 10 bases and J 8 bases, with 26 bases left between them. CDR3 length equals 15 residues. The CDR3, as DNA: TGCGCCACCGTGGTCGCCTCGGGTAGTATGAGGGGCTACACCTTC. Its translation: CATVVASGSMRGYTF.

This clone was seen only a few times. The genes are TRBV5-6 and TRBJ1-2, with unresolved D. This CDR3 is 14 amino acids long. V dropped 2 bases and J dropped 6 bases, with 14 bases sitting between them. Germline loops: CDR1 SGHDT, CDR2 YYEEEE. Written as DNA, the CDR3 is TGTGCCAGCAGCTTTGGGTCGCTACTGAATGGCTACACCTTC. Its translation: CASSFGSLLNGYTF.

This clone was found a few times. The J gene is TRBJ2-7, the V gene TRBV28, with 7 positions matching TRBD2. This CDR3 region has 14 residues. Germline V gives CDR1 MDHEN, CDR2 SYDVKM. After removal of 3 bases from V and 6 bases from J, the junction contained 8 bases not matched to a gene. The CDR3 DNA follows: TGTGCCAGCAGTTTCGTAGGTGGGGGGGGCGAGCAGTACGTC. Encoded protein: CASSFVGGGGEQYV.

This sequence joins TRBV7-3 and TRBJ2-2; D perhaps matches TRBD2 (7 bases). CDR3 size: 17 residues. In germline, CDR1 is SGHTA, CDR2 FQGTGA. V shed 6 bases and J shed 6 bases, with 23 bases lying between them. The CDR3 DNA sequence: TGTGCCAGCAGTCTCGTACAGGGTTATACTAGCGCCGGGGAGCTGTTTTTT. This encodes CASSLVQGYTSAGELFF.

This clone was detected once. This rearrangement joins TRBV19 to TRBJ2-1, with a tentative D call TRBD1 (5 bases). Trimming left V 2 bases short and J 7 bases short, with 9 bases between. Germline values: CDR1 LNHDA, CDR2 SQIVND (reference sequence). The CDR3 has 13 amino acids. In DNA, the CDR3 is TGTGCCAGTAGTATAAGACAGTGGAATGAGCAGTTCTTC. This encodes CASSIRQWNEQFF.

The chain recombines TRBV24-1 with TRBJ2-1; D possibly corresponds to TRBD1 (5 bases). CDR3 length: 11 amino acids. Per germline, CDR1 KGHDR and CDR2 SFDVKD. The V end was cut by 9 bases, the J end by 4 bases, with 6 bases between. CDR3 sequence reads: CATRQYNEQFF. The CDR3 DNA reads as TGTGCCACCCGACAGTACAATGAGCAGTTCTTC.

The count of this clone is one. This chain connects TRBV19 to TRBJ1-2; the D gene is possibly TRBD1 (6 bases). V was cut by 3 bases and J by 7 bases, with 15 bases left in between. This CDR3 has 14 residues. Germline V gene lookup returns CDR1 LNHDA and CDR2 SQIVND (reference sequence). The DNA for the CDR3 is TGTGCCAGTAGTATTCGTCAGGGGCTGGGTGGCTACACCTTC. Protein product: CASSIRQGLGGYTF.

The chain has TRBV24-1 and TRBJ2-1; D remains unclear. Deletions cut 8 bases from V and 4 bases from J, with 20 bases between. There are 16 residues in the CDR3. Germline CDR1 KGHDR, CDR2 SFDVKD. The CDR3 protein is CATTSSGGERYNEQFF. The CDR3, as DNA: TGTGCCACCACTTCTTCGGGCGGTGAAAGATACAATGAGCAGTTCTTC.